The clone carrying this TCR beta chain was detected only a few times. Its antigen remains unidentified. Produced via immunoSEQ multiplex PCR; TCRdb's table is partial and in-frame only. In the table there are roughly 640,000 clones, less than 85% of which are singletons. The study enrolled healthy HIV-negative adults without recent acute infections or vaccinations as donors. Splitting the CD4+ cells yielded a CD45RA+ naive subset and a CD45RA-negative memory subset. From germline, CDR1 is SGHRS and CDR2 YFSETQ. The V end was cut by 3 bases, the J end by 3 bases, with 9 bases between. The length of the CDR3 is 13 residues. The sample originates from a study of shared clonotypes between healthy human individuals. Study outcomes and limitations: The represented genetic and exposure-history diversity was limited by the small number of donors. The generation probabilities recorded for non-shared clonotypes fell below those of clonotypes shared by all four donors.

This chain links TRBV5-1 with TRBJ1-1; possibly TRBD1 for D (5 bases). The sequencing input was memory CD4+ T cells sorted from blood. Subset defined: CD45RA-negative fraction. The TCR comes from a woman aged 25 to 45 in good health. The CDR3 DNA reads as TGCGCCAGCAGCTGGGGCAGGGACACTGAAGCTTTCTTT. Amino acids: CASSWGRDTEAFF.